The T cell receptor beta chain described here comes from a study of T-cell memory formation after mild COVID-19 (dated by TCRdb to the early 2020s). At the level of the whole study: Most TCR sequence clusters were specific to one of the two donors. In two donors, T-cell clones that expanded and contracted after mild COVID-19 were followed by sequencing TCRalpha and TCRbeta repertoires longitudinally. The cohort was made up of two young adult volunteers, one female and one male, who were previously healthy. The study at large found these results: Some responding clones were detected in pre-infection memory, which suggested that pre-existing cross-reactive memory T cells had joined the SARS-CoV-2 response. Clones that contracted from day 15 to 85 showed balanced CD4/CD8 phenotypes, whereas a second wave of clones that expanded from day 15 to 37 leaned towards CD4+. The study covered only a couple of mild cases, and larger cohorts including severe cases with pre-infection samples were considered necessary. SARS-CoV-2 specificity was not confirmed for the second-wave clones peaking on day 37. Contracting CD4+ clones appeared mostly in the CM and EM memory subsets, whereas CD8+ clones were enriched in EMRA.

The instrument given in TCRdb is Illumina NovaSeq 6000. TCRalpha and TCRbeta cDNA libraries were constructed by 5'RACE with constant-segment primers, with sample barcodes and unique molecular identifiers being introduced. RNA was extracted from every sample with Trizol reagent. Libraries were amplified in two PCR steps, with a second sample barcode and Illumina TruSeq adapters added in the second step. Sequencing of the libraries was done on an Illumina NovaSeq, producing 2 x 150 bp paired-end reads. The published analysis was carried out like this. With migec v1.2.7, reads were demultiplexed and then collapsed into UMI-guided consensus sequences. Using mixcr v2.1.11, UMI consensuses were aligned to TRA and TRB V and J templates and then assembled into clonotypes. A clonotype was counted as expanded or contracted only when both edgeR and NoisET called the clonotype significant, with the noise models trained on biological replicates. edgeR calls used a false discovery rate-adjusted p below 0.01 and a log2 fold-change threshold of 1. As an exploratory analysis of dynamics, PCA with hierarchical clustering was applied to max-normalized trajectories of the 1000 most abundant clonotypes. Separately sequenced CD4+ and CD8+ repertoires were used to assign a CD4 or CD8 phenotype to each responding clone. TCRdb reworked the public reads: Q25 trimming with fastp, MiXCR clone assembly, productive beta chains retained. Every entry covers one CDR3 protein and lists the most common genes and DNA from its rows. TCRdb's processing, not the authors', yielded these V and J calls. This sample holds 200,000 to 250,000 distinct CDR3 sequences; over 9.5% were observed only once. 3.5% to 4% of the sample goes to the ten largest clones.

Ficoll-Paque density gradient centrifugation was the method used to isolate PBMCs. The trim is 0 bases for V and 4 bases for J, with a gap of 12 bases between the germline ends. According to the germline V gene, CDR1 reads SGHTA and CDR2 reads FQGNSA. Counted from cysteine to phenylalanine, this CDR3 has 15 amino acids. Only the CDR3 DNA is retained, 45 bases long and in frame from the first base. This clonotype was counted ten times or more. The clone's antigen remains unknown. Base qualities are not recorded, but no much larger clone differs from it by a single base. Material for sequencing was PBMCs or a T cell subset sorted from them (not recorded which). The chain employs TRBV7-2 and TRBJ1-2, with the D gene too uncertain to name. The sequence came from a man aged 18 to 35 who had mild COVID-19 (a few samples of this study predate the infection). The sample titles of this study are shuffled in the database, so cell type and time point are left out; the donor was told from shared clones. The CDR3 loop reads CASSLARSHAYGYTF. The DNA sequence follows: TGTGCCAGCAGCTTAGCGCGCAGCCATGCCTATGGCTACACCTTC.